This T cell receptor (beta chain) was profiled in a study of human T cells and chemical hapten exposure. Across the whole study: In the approximately 23-week study, patients were dosed weekly with diphenylcyclopropenone on the scalp throughout. The study, taken as a whole, reports: Sensitization with DPC brought no change to TCRs above 1 in 1000 in frequency.

Noted time point: patch test 1, 2 weeks after DPC sensitization. This sample's treatment: therapeutic diphenylcyclopropenone sensitization with weekly scalp DPC. Every patch test was put on after a blood sample was taken. One entry per CDR3 protein results from TCRdb running MiXCR on the RACE reads. This table holds roughly 120,000 distinct CDR3 sequences, approximately 13% found once. CDR1 is SNHLY and CDR2 is FYNNEI in the germline V gene. The CDR3 has 12 amino acids. This clonotype was picked up one time. Its specificity is not known. Relative to the germline gene, one junction end is altered; a read error may explain this.

This receptor was taken from a man between 18 and 35 years old with alopecia areata. Some clones in this sample may be carry-over from other donors' samples. The chain has TRBV2 and TRBJ1-1; D not certain. The sample consisted of whole blood, taken in connection with sensitization to the hapten diphenylcyclopropenone (DPC). The CDR3: CTSALKGMDAFF. For the CDR3, the DNA is TGTACCAGTGCCCTAAAGGGTATGGATGCTTTCTTT.